Given below is one T cell receptor (beta chain) in context. Antigen unknown. Generated by immunoSEQ multiplex PCR, the TCRdb table keeps only in-frame clones and is missing some. The sample gives about 19,000 clones, around four fifths of which show up once; 9.5% to 12% is in the top ten. These data belong to a study of OX40 agonist ivuxolimab in advanced cancers. For the study at large: People in dose escalation had one of these cancers: hepatocellular carcinoma, melanoma, renal cell or head and neck cancer. One hepatocellular carcinoma and two cutaneous melanoma patients partially responded.

Trimming took off 5 bases at V and 6 bases at J, with 7 bases between the two ends. The germline gives CDR1 MNHNS, CDR2 SASEGT. The CDR3 sequence is 12 residues long. General observations from the study: Low levels of normalized T-cell clonal expansion also appeared in some nonresponders.

The J gene is TRBJ1-4, the V gene TRBV6-1, with D unclear. This TCR came from an adult with an advanced solid tumor such as melanoma, head and neck, liver or kidney cancer. Sequencing was performed on CD4+ or CD8+ T cells sorted from blood, taken in a trial of the OX40 agonist ivuxolimab. CDR3 in DNA: TGTGCCAGCAGTCCCGGTGATGAAAAACTGTTTTTT. Its protein is CASSPGDEKLFF.